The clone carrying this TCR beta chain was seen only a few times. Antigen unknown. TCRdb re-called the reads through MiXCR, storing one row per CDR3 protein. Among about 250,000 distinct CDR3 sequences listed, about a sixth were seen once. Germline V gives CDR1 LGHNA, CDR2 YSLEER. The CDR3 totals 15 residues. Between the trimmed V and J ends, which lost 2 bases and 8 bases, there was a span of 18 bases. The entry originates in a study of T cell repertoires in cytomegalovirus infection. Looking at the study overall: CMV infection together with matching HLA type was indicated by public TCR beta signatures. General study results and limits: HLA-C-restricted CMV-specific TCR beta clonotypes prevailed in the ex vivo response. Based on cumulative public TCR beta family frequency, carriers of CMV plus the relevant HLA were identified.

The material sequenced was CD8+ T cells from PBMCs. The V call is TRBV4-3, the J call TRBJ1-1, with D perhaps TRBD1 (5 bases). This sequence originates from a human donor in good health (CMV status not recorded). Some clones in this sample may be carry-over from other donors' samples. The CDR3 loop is CASSQSISGGEEAFF. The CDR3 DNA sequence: TGCGCCAGCAGCCAATCCATTAGCGGAGGGGAGGAAGCTTTCTTT.